This T cell receptor beta chain was retrieved from a study of blood T cell repertoires in COVID-19. The participants were between roughly 18 and 89 years old and came from 20 to 30 US areas. Clinical history as reported by participants underpinned cohort assignment. Original data processing: The authors estimated nucleated cell counts from reference gene primer amplification. Measured with immunoSEQ multiplex PCR; TCRdb has only the in-frame clones, and not every one. V and J calls and clone size follow that table, whereas D and trimming were derived from the DNA. The table has 350,000 to 450,000 clones, 80% to 90% seen once. CDR3 length: 13 residues.

The sequenced sample consisted of PBMCs or T cells enriched from blood (not recorded which). J is TRBJ1-1 and V is TRBV21-1; the DNA was not used to check the table's D call, TRBD1. TRBV21-1 is tagged as a pseudogene. This TCR was recovered from a man aged 25 to 40 who had recovered from COVID-19. The CDR3 bases are TGTGCCAGCATCTGGACAGGGGACACTGAAGCTTTCTTT. It specifies CASIWTGDTEAFF.